Listed here are 32 T cell receptor beta chains from one sample, sequenced in a study of OX40 agonist ivuxolimab in advanced cancers. Assay: immunoSEQ multiplex PCR; the TCRdb copy retains only in-frame clones and omits some. The table shows about 69,000 clones, with approximately 89% occurring only once. Sequencing was performed on CD4+ or CD8+ T cells sorted from blood, taken in a trial of the OX40 agonist ivuxolimab. Source of these receptors: an adult with an advanced solid tumor such as melanoma, head and neck, liver or kidney cancer.

This clone was detected only a few times. V and J are TRBV6-5 and TRBJ2-3; D not resolved. The CDR3 length is 13 residues. In germline, CDR1 is MNHEY, CDR2 SVGAGI. The V end lost 5 bases, the J end lost 0 bases, and 6 bases lay between the germline ends. This chain's CDR3 is CASSLASTDTQYF. CDR3 DNA: TGTGCCAGCAGTCTTGCTAGCACAGATACGCAGTATTTT.

The CDR3 DNA is TGTGCCAGCAGCACGAAGAAACTTGACACTGAAGCTTTCTTT. Encoded protein: CASSTKKLDTEAFF. This chain uses TRBV5-4 with TRBJ1-1; D unresolved. The length of the CDR3 is 14 residues. Per the germline V gene, CDR1 is SGHNT and CDR2 is YYREEE (reference sequence). With 4 bases removed from V and 3 bases from J, the gap between germline ends came to 13 bases.

The gene calls are TRBV5-1 and TRBJ2-1; 8 bases are a match to TRBD1. CDR1 SGHRS and CDR2 YFSETQ come from the germline V gene. V gave up 6 bases and J gave up 0 bases; unmatched junction bases: 5. This CDR3 is 15 amino acids long. The CDR3 coding sequence is TGCGCCAGCACCCCCGGGACAGGCTCCTACAATGAGCAGTTCTTC. Translated: CASTPGTGSYNEQFF.

The V and J genes are TRBV9 and TRBJ2-3, with D possibly being TRBD2 (7 bases). CDR1 is SGDLS, CDR2 YYNGEE, per germline. V was trimmed by 5 bases and J by 0 bases, leaving 13 bases between them. The CDR3 extends over 15 amino acids. This CDR3 is CASSRGGLSTDTQYF. The DNA for the CDR3 is TGTGCCAGCAGTCGAGGGGGACTAAGCACAGATACGCAGTATTTT.

V usage is TRBV5-4 and J usage is TRBJ2-1; D call uncertain. V lost 3 bases and J 0 bases, leaving 7 bases between the germline ends. Germline lookup yields CDR1 SGHNT and CDR2 YYREEE (reference sequence). The CDR3 loop spans 14 amino acids. The CDR3 nucleotides are TGTGCCAGCAGCTCACGGAGCTCCTACAATGAGCAGTTCTTC. It translates to CASSSRSSYNEQFF. The entire variable domain, with the rest obtained from reference TRBV5-4 and TRBJ2-1, is as follows: ETGVTQSPTHLIKTRGQQVTLRCSSQSGHNTVSWYQQALGQGPQFIFQYYREEENGRGNFPPRFSGLQFPNYSSELNVNALELDDSALYLCASSSRSSYNEQFFGPGTRLTVL.

This clone appeared once. The chain recombines TRBV7-9 with TRBJ2-2; TRBD1 matches at 9 bases. Germline loops: CDR1 SEHNR, CDR2 FQNEAQ (reference sequence). This CDR3 comprises 15 residues. J lost 3 bases, V lost 4 bases, and 3 bases had no gene match. CDR3 sequence reads: CASSSRTGDTGELFF. The CDR3 DNA sequence: TGTGCCAGCAGCTCAAGGACAGGGGACACCGGGGAGCTGTTTTTT.

The rearrangement joins TRBV19 to TRBJ2-6; D call uncertain. Per the germline V gene, CDR1 is LNHDA and CDR2 is SQIVND (reference sequence). The CDR3 runs to 17 residues. V lost 1 base and J 0 bases, leaving 10 bases between the germline ends. CDR3 DNA: TGTGCCAGTAGTATAGCAAAGTCACTCTCTGGGGCCAACGTCCTGACTTTC. As protein: CASSIAKSLSGANVLTF.

This chain uses TRBV5-1 with TRBJ2-7; D is unclear. Germline V gene sequence: CDR1 SGHRS, CDR2 YFSETQ. CDR3 length: 13 amino acids. Trimming took 5 bases from V and 3 from J, leaving 12 bases between them. CDR3 loop: CASSSATYYEQYF. In nucleotides, the CDR3 is TGCGCCAGCAGTTCGGCCACATACTACGAGCAGTACTTC.

The V and J genes are TRBV28 and TRBJ2-7, with 9 bases identical to TRBD2. V lost 5 bases, J lost 6 bases, and 14 bases stayed unmatched. CDR3 length equals 16 residues. In germline, CDR1 is MDHEN, CDR2 SYDVKM. The CDR3 DNA reads as TGTGCCAGCAGTAGCGGGGGGAAGCGGGAAGTTGCCGAGCAGTACTTC. Its translation is CASSSGGKREVAEQYF.

The chain has TRBV19 and TRBJ2-2; 11 nucleotides line up with TRBD1. The CDR3 spans 17 residues. Looked up from germline, CDR1 is LNHDA and CDR2 is SQIVND (reference sequence). V trimming: 4 bases; J trimming: 1 base; junction bases outside the gene matches: 5. DNA for the CDR3: TGTGCCAGTAGTACCACCGGGACAGGGGGGAACACCGGGGAGCTGTTTTTT. The encoded protein is CASSTTGTGGNTGELFF.

The chain has TRBV27 and TRBJ2-1; 7 positions agree with TRBD2. Germline V lookup: CDR1 MNHEY, CDR2 SMNVEV (reference sequence). The CDR3 has 15 residues. V was clipped by 1 base and J by 7 bases; unmatched bases: 7. In DNA form, the CDR3 reads TGTGCCAGCAGTTTATTGGGGGAGGGCCGGAATGAGCAGTTCTTC. The encoded protein is CASSLLGEGRNEQFF.

V is TRBV11-3 and J is TRBJ2-2; D not certain. The germline V and J ends were trimmed by 1 base and 4 bases, with 16 bases remaining between them. From germline, CDR1 is SGHNT and CDR2 YENEEA. The CDR3 loop spans 17 amino acids. CDR3 nucleotides: TGTGCCAGCAGCTTAGGGGGTTGGGCCCTCGGCACCGGGGAGCTGTTTTTT. Protein sequence: CASSLGGWALGTGELFF.

The chain combines TRBV11-2 with TRBJ1-1, with no clear D. The CDR3 runs 13 residues. The ends were cut back, 5 bases at V and 5 bases at J, with 12 bases in the middle. Germline V lookup: CDR1 SGHAT, CDR2 FQNNGV. CDR3 nucleotide sequence: TGTGCCAGCAGCCAAGGTGGTTTTACTGAAGCTTTCTTT. Amino acid sequence: CASSQGGFTEAFF.

V and J are TRBV5-6 and TRBJ2-7; D ambiguous. This CDR3 spans 13 amino acids. The germline V gene encodes CDR1 SGHDT and CDR2 YYEEEE. V lost 4 bases, J lost 0 bases, and 8 bases lay in between. The CDR3 reads CASSRTFSYEQYF. Written as DNA, the CDR3 is TGTGCCAGCAGCAGGACCTTCTCCTACGAGCAGTACTTC.

The V call is TRBV9, the J call TRBJ1-3; no clear D gene. The CDR3 totals 19 residues. Germline V lookup: CDR1 SGDLS, CDR2 YYNGEE. V was trimmed by 0 bases and J by 0 bases, leaving 19 bases between them. The CDR3 loop is CASSVGASWADLSGNTIYF. Written as DNA, the CDR3 is TGTGCCAGCAGCGTAGGGGCGAGTTGGGCAGACCTCTCTGGAAACACCATATATTTT.

The rearrangement joins TRBV19 to TRBJ2-7; D perhaps matches TRBD1 (6 bases). Germline V gene lookup returns CDR1 LNHDA and CDR2 SQIVND (reference sequence). V shed 4 bases and J shed 0 bases, with 13 bases lying between them. This CDR3 is 15 amino acids long. CDR3 loop: CASSKDSALSYEQYF. The CDR3 nucleotides are TGTGCCAGTAGTAAGGACAGCGCCCTCTCCTACGAGCAGTACTTC.

The V and J genes are TRBV6-4 and TRBJ2-7, with TRBD2 identical over 7 bases. Germline lookup yields CDR1 MRHNA and CDR2 SNTAGT. The CDR3 consists of 14 residues. Trimming took 5 bases from V and 4 from J; bases not matched to a gene: 8. In DNA form, the CDR3 reads TGTGCCAGCAGTAAACGAGCGGGATCATACGAGCAGTACTTC. Residues: CASSKRAGSYEQYF.

The chain recombines TRBV12-5 with TRBJ1-5; D possibly corresponds to TRBD1 (6 bases). CDR3 length: 17 residues. Germline V lookup: CDR1 LGHNT, CDR2 FRNRAP. V lost 4 bases, J lost 0 bases, and 16 bases lay in between. CDR3 region: CASGSVRGSDSNQPQHF. The CDR3 coding sequence is TGTGCTAGTGGTTCGGTCAGGGGCTCCGATAGCAATCAGCCCCAGCATTTT.

The chain recombines TRBV6-5 with TRBJ2-3; no definite D call. Germline values: CDR1 MNHEY, CDR2 SVGAGI. V was shortened by 5 bases and J by 0 bases, with 12 bases between the two germline ends. The CDR3 has 15 residues. The CDR3 sequence is CASSNVGSSTDTQYF. DNA of the CDR3: TGTGCCAGCAGTAACGTTGGATCTAGCACAGATACGCAGTATTTT.

This rearrangement joins TRBV4-2 to TRBJ2-5; 8 nucleotides align to TRBD2. Germline V gives CDR1 LGHNA, CDR2 YNFKEQ. With V trimmed by 1 base and J by 6 bases, 10 bases remained unmatched. The CDR3 sequence is 16 residues long. The chain's CDR3 is CASSQVVSGSIKTQYF. In nucleotides, the CDR3 is TGTGCCAGCAGCCAAGTGGTAAGCGGGAGTATAAAGACCCAGTACTTC.

V and J are TRBV2 and TRBJ1-3, with TRBD1 matching 9 bases. The CDR3 contains 15 residues. Trimming took 6 bases from V and 2 from J; bases not matched to a gene: 5. Germline lookup yields CDR1 SNHLY and CDR2 FYNNEI. CDR3 loop: CASRIDRGTGNTIYF. The CDR3 nucleotides read TGTGCCAGCAGGATAGACAGGGGGACTGGAAACACCATATATTTT.

The rearrangement links TRBV29-1 to TRBJ2-3; the D is unclear. V gave up 3 bases and J gave up 1 base, with 5 bases separating them. The CDR3 consists of 12 residues. The V gene's germline CDR1 is SQVTM and CDR2 ANQGSEA. The CDR3 protein is CSVEMGTDTQYF. CDR3 in DNA: TGCAGCGTTGAGATGGGCACAGATACGCAGTATTTT.

The chain uses TRBV6-6 and TRBJ2-5; D is unclear. TRBJ2-7 explains the end of the DNA better; the J call may be wrong. Looked up from germline, CDR1 is MNHNY and CDR2 is SVGAGI (reference sequence). The CDR3 contains 8 residues. CDR3 sequence (DNA): TGTGCCAGCAACGAGCAGTACTTC. Translated, it gives CASNEQYF.

The chain joins TRBV5-5 to TRBJ1-4, with TRBD1 as a possible D gene (5 bases). V lost 0 bases and J 3 bases, leaving 12 bases between the germline ends. This CDR3 spans 16 amino acids. Germline V lookup: CDR1 SGHKS, CDR2 YYEKEE (reference sequence). Written as DNA, the CDR3 is TGTGCCAGCAGCTTGGAGGGACGGATATCTAATGAAAAACTGTTTTTT. As protein: CASSLEGRISNEKLFF. The variable domain in full, with the rest retrieved from reference TRBV5-5 and TRBJ1-4, is DAGVTQSPTHLIKTRGQQVTLRCSPISGHKSVSWYQQVLGQGPQFIFQYYEKEERGRGNFPDRFSARQFPNYSSELNVNALLLGDSALYLCASSLEGRISNEKLFFGSGTQLSVL.

The chain combines TRBV19 with TRBJ1-3; possible D gene TRBD1, 6 bases. The V and J ends lost 6 bases and 0 bases respectively, with 9 bases between them. Germline lookup yields CDR1 LNHDA and CDR2 SQIVND (reference sequence). CDR3 length equals 14 residues. CDR3 nucleotides: TGTGCCAGTAGCCAGGGGACCTCTGGAAACACCATATATTTT. Its protein product is CASSQGTSGNTIYF.

The chain recombines TRBV6-6 with TRBJ2-7; 8 bases agree with TRBD2. The CDR3 has 16 amino acids. Trimming cost V 4 bases and J 0 bases; bases outside gene matches: 8. CDR1 and CDR2 (germline): MNHNY, SVGAGI (reference sequence). This CDR3 is CASSFGLSGSSYEQYF. CDR3 nucleotide sequence: TGTGCCAGCAGTTTCGGACTAAGCGGGAGCTCCTACGAGCAGTACTTC.

The V and J genes are TRBV6-6 and TRBJ2-3, with D uncertain. Trimming took 6 bases from V and 0 from J, leaving 13 bases between them. Germline CDR1 MNHNY, CDR2 SVGAGI (reference sequence). CDR3 length equals 15 residues. The CDR3 reads CASRPRRASTDTQYF. The CDR3 DNA reads TGTGCCAGCAGACCCCGACGAGCTAGCACAGATACGCAGTATTTT.

This rearrangement joins TRBV6-5 to TRBJ1-3; D not certain. Germline lookup yields CDR1 MNHEY and CDR2 SVGAGI. The CDR3 is made up of 14 amino acids. V gave up 7 bases and J gave up 0 bases, with 10 bases separating them. The CDR3 DNA is TGTGCCAGCACCCTACCCTTCTCTGGAAACACCATATATTTT. This encodes CASTLPFSGNTIYF.

The rearrangement links TRBV11-2 to TRBJ1-4; perhaps TRBD1 as D (5 bases). With 6 bases removed from V and 5 bases from J, the gap between germline ends came to 19 bases. Germline V gene sequence: CDR1 SGHAT, CDR2 FQNNGV. The CDR3 covers 16 residues. CDR3 protein: CASRPGPTSGNEKLFF. CDR3 DNA sequence: TGTGCCAGCAGGCCGGGACCGACATCTGGCAATGAAAAACTGTTTTTT.

As DNA, the CDR3 is TGTGCCAGCAGCGCGGGACTAGCGCAAAACACCGGGGAGCTGTTTTTT. Residues: CASSAGLAQNTGELFF. The chain recombines TRBV7-9 with TRBJ2-2; 10 bases are shared with TRBD2. This CDR3 region has 16 residues. CDR1 is SEHNR and CDR2 is FQNEAQ in the germline V gene (reference sequence). The J segment lost 2 bases and the V segment lost 5 bases, leaving 5 bases of the junction unmatched.

The rearrangement links TRBV18 to TRBJ1-1, with 9 nucleotides matching TRBD1. V was clipped by 3 bases and J by 11 bases; unmatched bases: 13. CDR1 KGHSH and CDR2 LQKENI come from the germline V gene. The CDR3 is made up of 15 amino acids. The CDR3 nucleotides are TGTGCCAGCTCACCCGATCGGACAGGGGCGGGGGTCGCTTTCTTT. The encoded protein is CASSPDRTGAGVAFF. Full variable domain (remainder filled in from reference TRBV18 and TRBJ1-1): NAGVMQNPRHLVRRRGQEARLRCSPMKGHSHVYWYRQLPEEGLKFMVYLQKENIIDESGMPKERFSAEFPKEGPSILRIQQVVRGDSAAYFCASSPDRTGAGVAFFGQGTRLTVV.

Comment on this clone: At one end, the junction sequence differs from germline, possibly due to a read error. The gene calls are TRBV7-7 and TRBJ2-1; maybe TRBD2 (5 bases). CDR1 SSHAT and CDR2 FNYEAQ come from the germline V gene (reference sequence). CDR3 length: 13 amino acids. The CDR3 DNA reads as TGTGCTAGCAGCTTAGCGAGTTACAATGAGCAGTTCTTC. Translation gives CASSLASYNEQFF.